The 8 T cell receptor beta chains given below trace back to one sample, sequenced in a study of OX40 agonist ivuxolimab in advanced cancers. To prepare the library, the immunoSEQ multiplex PCR assay was applied. TCRdb took this table from immuneACCESS and kept in-frame rearrangements with V and J called. Such tables lack part of the clones; where checked against another copy, unresolved V genes explain under half of the gap, and the rest is unexplained. The sample contains about 45,000 clones, 88% of them found a single time. The ten largest clones take up around 0.99% of the sample. This specimen consisted of CD4+ or CD8+ T cells sorted from blood, obtained in a trial of the OX40 agonist ivuxolimab. These receptors were taken from an adult with an advanced solid tumor such as melanoma, head and neck, liver or kidney cancer.

The chain couples TRBV15 to TRBJ2-4; possibly TRBD1 or TRBD2 for D (6 bases each). Trimming shortened V by 3 bases and J by 0 bases, and 12 bases separated the two germline ends. The germline CDR1 and CDR2 sequences are LNHNV and YYDKDF (reference sequence). The CDR3 extends over 16 amino acids. CDR3 protein: CATSRGGGAAKNIQYF. The CDR3, as DNA: TGTGCCACCAGCAGGGGGGGCGGGGCAGCCAAAAACATTCAGTACTTC.

The genes are TRBV6-5 and TRBJ2-1; TRBD2 is a possible D gene (6 bases). V was pared by 7 bases and J by 9 bases, with 22 bases between. Germline-derived CDR1 and CDR2 are MNHEY and SVGAGI. The CDR3 loop spans 15 amino acids. The CDR3 loop reads CASTPRGGAGTEQFF. CDR3 sequence (DNA): TGTGCCAGCACCCCTCGGGGAGGTGCGGGAACTGAGCAGTTCTTC.

The V gene is TRBV7-3, the J gene TRBJ2-1; TRBD2 might be the D (5 bases). Per the germline V gene, CDR1 is SGHTA and CDR2 is FQGTGA. V shed 4 bases and J shed 4 bases, with 8 bases lying between them. The CDR3 spans 13 residues. The CDR3 DNA reads as TGTGCCAGCAGCTCGGGGATATACAATGAGCAGTTCTTC. Translating it yields CASSSGIYNEQFF.

This clone was detected only a few times. This sample also contains other DNA sequences that code for the same CDR3. V gene TRBV7-3 combines with J gene TRBJ1-1, with D unclear. Trimming removed 0 bases at V and 5 bases at J, with 7 bases between. The CDR3 covers 13 residues. Germline CDR1 is SGHTA and CDR2 is FQGTGA. CDR3 sequence reads: CASSLTRETEAFF. The CDR3 DNA reads TGTGCCAGCAGCTTAACGCGGGAGACTGAAGCTTTCTTT.

J is TRBJ2-7 and V is TRBV11-2; TRBD2 matches at 7 bases. The CDR3 is 14 amino acids. CDR1 is SGHAT, CDR2 FQNNGV, per germline. V lost 1 base, J lost 4 bases, and 4 bases stayed unmatched. CDR3 in amino acids: CASSLGPAGYEQYF. The CDR3 DNA is TGTGCCAGCAGCTTAGGCCCAGCGGGGTACGAGCAGTACTTC.

The chain joins TRBV7-2 to TRBJ2-1, with TRBD2 identical over 7 bases. V lost 0 bases and J lost 0; bases outside the gene matches: 5. The CDR3 totals 17 residues. CDR1 is SGHTA and CDR2 is FQGNSA in the germline V gene. As DNA, the CDR3 is TGTGCCAGCAGCTTAGCGTCTCGCGGGAGCTCCTACAATGAGCAGTTCTTC. Its translation is CASSLASRGSSYNEQFF.

The chain recombines TRBV27 with TRBJ2-7; weak D call: TRBD2 (6 bases). Trimming shortened V by 8 bases and J by 0 bases, and 14 bases separated the two germline ends. Germline V gene data show CDR1 as MNHEY and CDR2 as SMNVEV (reference sequence). CDR3 length equals 14 residues. The CDR3 DNA follows: TGTGCCAGCGTCGATAGCGGCAACTCCTACGAGCAGTACTTC. Encoded protein: CASVDSGNSYEQYF.

This sequence joins TRBV28 and TRBJ1-2, with D uncertain. Per germline, CDR1 MDHEN and CDR2 SYDVKM. V was clipped by 10 bases and J by 4 bases, with 16 bases between them. The CDR3 has 13 residues. This chain's CDR3 is CATLPSGFYGYTF. CDR3 DNA sequence: TGTGCCACCCTTCCGTCAGGTTTCTATGGCTACACCTTC.